Each of the 30 T cell receptor beta chains below was sequenced from the same sample in a study of spatial heterogeneity in lung cancer. Study-level points and caveats: Expanded alpha and beta TCR counts within tumors tracked tumor mutation counts.

Described time point: sample taken at primary tumor resection. TCRdb re-called the 5' RACE reads with MiXCR, one entry per CDR3 protein. The sample has about 14,000 distinct CDR3 sequences; 4% to 5% are singletons. The antigens of these receptors remain unknown. The material sequenced was lung tumor tissue, taken at surgery. The receptors come from a female donor with early-stage non-small cell lung cancer.

This clonotype showed up many times. This beta chain represents an off-target read in a library built for alpha chains; its size is of limited meaning. The V call is TRBV12-3 or TRBV12-4, the J call TRBJ1-1, with D possibly matching TRBD1 (6 bases). The CDR3 consists of 14 residues. The V gene lost 6 bases and the J gene lost 7 bases, with 18 bases spanning the gap. CDR3 residues: CASRYALQGGEAFF. The DNA of the CDR3 is TGTGCCAGCAGGTACGCGCTACAGGGTGGTGAAGCTTTCTTT.

This clonotype was observed a handful of times. The library was designed around alpha chains, so this beta chain is a stray read whose abundance carries little weight. V usage is TRBV5-1 and J usage is TRBJ2-7; TRBD1 matches at 7 bases. CDR3 size: 16 residues. V shed 0 bases, J shed 0 bases, and the junction held 6 bases outside the gene matches. In germline, CDR1 is SGHRS, CDR2 YFSETQ. The CDR3: CASSLGHRDSSYEQYF. In DNA form, the CDR3 reads TGCGCCAGCAGCTTGGGCCACCGGGACAGCTCCTACGAGCAGTACTTC.

This clonotype was detected ten times or more. A library prepared for alpha chains yielded this beta chain as an off-target read; its size is of little meaning. For the CDR3, the DNA is TGTGCCAGCAGTGCCGGGACTAGCAAGCAGTTCTTC. Protein sequence: CASSAGTSKQFF. The chain couples TRBV12-3 or TRBV12-4 to TRBJ2-1; 9 nucleotides agree with TRBD2. V trimming: 5 bases; J trimming: 11 bases; junction bases outside the gene matches: 4. The CDR3 contains 12 residues.

This clonotype was recorded at least ten times. With the library built for alpha chains, this beta chain is off target and its frequency is not meaningful. This sequence joins TRBV20-1 and TRBJ2-7; weak D call: TRBD1 (6 bases). Germline lookup yields CDR1 DFQATT and CDR2 SNEGSKA (reference sequence). There are 14 residues in the CDR3. Trimming stripped 3 bases from V and 4 bases from J, with 16 bases between. CDR3 nucleotide sequence: TGCAGTGCTAGTACAGGGCGCGTCGGGTACGAGCAGTACTTC. This gives the protein CSASTGRVGYEQYF.

This clonotype was observed many times. Since the library was made to target alpha chains, this beta chain is a stray read and its abundance is not meaningful. The V call is TRBV6-5, the J call TRBJ1-6; D gene unclear. This CDR3 has 12 residues. Germline assignment: CDR1 MNHEY and CDR2 SVGAGI. The ends were cut back, 6 bases at V and 14 bases at J, with 14 bases in the middle. The CDR3 nucleotides are TGTGCCAGCAGGAGCCGAGCCCTCACCCTCCACTTT. Its protein product is CASRSRALTLHF.

There are many counts of this clonotype. This beta chain was picked up by a library intended for alpha chains and is off target, so its count carries little meaning. The rearrangement uses TRBV18 and TRBJ1-4; weak D call: TRBD1 (5 bases). Between the trimmed V and J ends, which lost 4 bases and 12 bases, there was a span of 12 bases. Germline assignment: CDR1 KGHSH and CDR2 LQKENI. The CDR3 totals 12 residues. The CDR3 DNA reads as TGTGCCAGCTCACGAGATTCGGGGGAACTGTTTTTT. Translated: CASSRDSGELFF.

This clonotype was seen at least ten times. A library prepared for alpha chains yielded this beta chain as an off-target read; its size is of little meaning. This sequence joins TRBV29-1 and TRBJ2-7; D gene unclear. The CDR3 contains 11 residues. The germline V gene encodes CDR1 SQVTM and CDR2 ANQGSEA. V was pared by 5 bases and J by 6 bases, with 11 bases between. CDR3 in DNA: TGCAGCGTTAGATATATATCCGAGCAGTACTTC. Encoded protein: CSVRYISEQYF.

Judged by abundance, this clonotype is medium-sized. Since the library was made to target alpha chains, this beta chain is a stray read and its abundance is not meaningful. The chain employs TRBV3-1 and TRBJ2-7; D perhaps matches TRBD1 (5 bases). Trimming pared 5 bases from V and 4 bases from J, leaving 18 bases between. Germline CDR1 is LGHDT and CDR2 is YNNKEL (reference sequence). The CDR3 sequence is 15 residues long. The DNA of the CDR3 is TGTGCCAGCAGCTTCTTTCAGGGTTCTCTTTACGAGCAGTACTTC. Its translation: CASSFFQGSLYEQYF.

Ten or more counts support this clonotype. This beta chain represents an off-target read in a library built for alpha chains; its size is of limited meaning. This chain connects TRBV6-5 to TRBJ1-2; D might be TRBD1 (5 bases). The CDR3 runs to 13 residues. V shed 5 bases and J shed 3 bases, with 10 bases lying between them. CDR1 is MNHEY, CDR2 SVGAGI, per germline. The CDR3: CASSAGGYYGYTF. As DNA, the CDR3 is TGTGCCAGCAGTGCCGGGGGGTACTATGGCTACACCTTC.

The table lists this clonotype with many counts. The library was built for alpha chains, so this beta chain is an off-target read and its size means little. V is TRBV29-1 and J is TRBJ2-5; tentatively, D is TRBD1 (6 bases). There are 14 residues in the CDR3. Trimming took 1 base from V and 5 from J, leaving 14 bases between them. CDR1 and CDR2 from the germline V gene are SQVTM and ANQGSEA. This CDR3 is CSVEATGSGETQYF. For the CDR3, the DNA is TGCAGCGTTGAAGCAACAGGGTCGGGGGAGACCCAGTACTTC.

Many counts were recorded for this clonotype. The size of this beta chain means little, since it is a stray read in a library made for alpha chains. The J gene is TRBJ2-3, the V gene TRBV10-2, with D possibly matching TRBD2 (5 bases). The germline CDR1 and CDR2 sequences are WSHSY and SAAADI. The CDR3 contains 14 residues. V lost 6 bases to trimming and J lost 6 bases, with 16 bases between them. The CDR3 is CASRNEPSWDTQYF. The CDR3 DNA reads TGCGCCAGCAGAAACGAACCTAGCTGGGATACGCAGTATTTT.

This clonotype has a count of ten or more. This beta chain is a stray sequence in a library constructed for alpha chains; its clone size is not meaningful. The chain couples TRBV6-1 to TRBJ1-1; 9 bases agree with TRBD1. The germline V gene has CDR1 MNHNS and CDR2 SASEGT. CDR3 length: 12 residues. J was trimmed by 5 bases and V by 8 bases; bases with no gene match: 3. The CDR3 region is CASLTGGTEAFF. CDR3 bases: TGTGCCAGCTTGACAGGGGGTACTGAAGCTTTCTTT.

The table lists this clonotype with many counts. The size of this beta chain means little, since it is a stray read in a library made for alpha chains. V and J are TRBV3-1 and TRBJ2-7, with unresolved D. The CDR3 totals 16 residues. V lost 1 base and J 3 bases, leaving 16 bases between the germline ends. Germline lookup yields CDR1 LGHDT and CDR2 YNNKEL (reference sequence). The CDR3 is CASSQVSGHLRYEQYF. The CDR3 region has the DNA TGTGCCAGCAGCCAAGTGAGTGGGCACTTGCGCTACGAGCAGTACTTC.

This clonotype was recorded at least ten times. This beta chain represents an off-target read in a library built for alpha chains; its size is of limited meaning. J is TRBJ2-2 and V is TRBV2, with a tentative D call TRBD1 (6 bases). The V end lost 7 bases, the J end lost 1 base, and 13 bases lay between the germline ends. Germline CDR1 and CDR2: SNHLY and FYNNEI. This CDR3 has 15 amino acids. CDR3 sequence reads: CASIGTGLNTGELFF. The DNA for the CDR3 is TGTGCCAGCATAGGAACAGGGTTGAACACCGGGGAGCTGTTTTTT. The full variable domain, with the rest looked up from reference TRBV2 and TRBJ2-2, is EPEVTQTPSHQVTQMGQEVILRCVPISNHLYFYWYRQILGQKVEFLVSFYNNEISEKSEIFDDQFSVERPDGSNFTLKIRSTKLEDSAMYFCASIGTGLNTGELFFGEGSRLTVL.

This clonotype was recorded many times. This beta chain is a stray sequence in a library constructed for alpha chains; its clone size is not meaningful. This rearrangement joins TRBV11-2 to TRBJ2-3; D possibly corresponds to TRBD2 (6 bases). Trimming stripped 2 bases from V and 9 bases from J, with 18 bases between. The CDR3 consists of 15 residues. Germline V CDR1 and CDR2: SGHAT, FQNNGV. Written as DNA, the CDR3 is TGTGCCAGCAGCTTATATGGGTCGACGGAGGGCACGCAGTATTTT. This sequence encodes CASSLYGSTEGTQYF.

This clonotype came up a few times. This beta chain was picked up by a library intended for alpha chains and is off target, so its count carries little meaning. CDR3: CASSVSGTDTQYF. DNA for the CDR3: TGCGCCAGCAGTGTTTCTGGAACAGATACGCAGTATTTT. This chain connects TRBV10-1 to TRBJ2-3, with unresolved D. The V end lost 4 bases, the J end lost 3 bases, and 8 bases lay between the germline ends. CDR3 length: 13 residues. The germline CDR1 and CDR2 sequences are WNHNN and SYGVQD (reference sequence).

This clonotype was recorded at least ten times. This beta chain is off target for a library built for alpha chains, so its abundance means little. The V call is TRBV19, the J call TRBJ1-4, with unresolved D. V was trimmed by 3 bases and J by 8 bases, leaving 10 bases between them. Germline V lookup: CDR1 LNHDA, CDR2 SQIVND (reference sequence). The CDR3 sequence is 13 residues long. The CDR3 bases are TGTGCCAGTAGTATGAATATTGAAGAAAAACTGTTTTTT. Protein product: CASSMNIEEKLFF.

The sample holds many counts of this clonotype. Because the library targeted alpha chains, this beta chain is an off-target read whose size means little. The chain employs TRBV18 and TRBJ1-1; unclear D gene. Per germline, CDR1 KGHSH and CDR2 LQKENI. Trimming took 4 bases from V and 1 from J, leaving 7 bases between them. The CDR3 is 13 amino acids. The CDR3 spells CASSREANTEAFF. CDR3 coding DNA: TGTGCCAGCTCACGGGAAGCGAACACTGAAGCTTTCTTT.

This clonotype rates as medium-sized. The library was designed around alpha chains, so this beta chain is a stray read whose abundance carries little weight. The rearrangement links TRBV5-4 to TRBJ1-1; D gene uncertain. Trimming took 0 bases from V and 1 from J, leaving 10 bases between them. The CDR3 spans 15 residues. In germline, CDR1 is SGHNT, CDR2 YYREEE (reference sequence). For the CDR3, the DNA is TGTGCCAGCAGCTTGGTCGGGGAGGGGAACACTGAAGCTTTCTTT. Translated, it gives CASSLVGEGNTEAFF.

This clonotype has a count of ten or more. In a library made to pick up alpha chains, this beta chain is a stray read with a size that means little. J is TRBJ1-2 and V is TRBV3-1, with D possibly matching TRBD1 (6 bases). Per germline, CDR1 LGHDT and CDR2 YNNKEL (reference sequence). This CDR3 is 13 amino acids long. Trimming took 3 bases from V and 13 from J, leaving 18 bases between them. For the CDR3, the DNA is TGTGCCAGCAGCCACTTAGACAGGCAGCATTCCACCTTC. Translating it yields CASSHLDRQHSTF. The full variable domain, with the rest looked up from reference TRBV3-1 and TRBJ1-2, is DTAVSQTPKYLVTQMGNDKSIKCEQNLGHDTMYWYKQDSKKFLKIMFSYNNKELIINETVPNRFSPKSPDKAHLNLHINSLELGDSAVYFCASSHLDRQHSTFGSGTRLTVV.

At least ten counts were recorded for this clonotype. The library was prepared for alpha chains; this beta chain is a stray read, so its frequency means little. This chain joins TRBV5-1 and TRBJ2-1, with unresolved D. Trimming removed 5 bases from V and 3 bases from J, with 18 bases in between. The CDR3 contains 16 residues. Germline loops: CDR1 SGHRS, CDR2 YFSETQ. The CDR3 DNA is TGCGCCAGCAGTTATGAGGTATTTTCTAACTACAATGAGCAGTTCTTC. Its protein product is CASSYEVFSNYNEQFF.

This clonotype has at least ten counts. This beta chain is a stray read from a library made for alpha chains; its abundance is not meaningful. This chain links TRBV27 with TRBJ2-7; D may be TRBD1 (5 bases). CDR1 and CDR2 from the germline V gene are MNHEY and SMNVEV (reference sequence). With 5 bases removed from V and 3 bases from J, the gap between germline ends came to 8 bases. The length of the CDR3 is 12 residues. CDR3 nucleotide sequence: TGTGCCAGCAGTCAACAGGACTACGAGCAGTACTTC. Its protein is CASSQQDYEQYF.

This clonotype rates as medium-sized. Being off target in a library aimed at alpha chains, this beta chain has a size of little meaning. This chain connects TRBV7-9 to TRBJ2-4; no clear D gene. The CDR3 has 11 amino acids. The V and J ends lost 1 base and 11 bases respectively, with 6 bases between them. The germline V gene has CDR1 SEHNR and CDR2 FQNEAQ (reference sequence). CDR3 nucleotide sequence: TGTGCCAGCAGCTTAGAAAGGGTTCAGTACTTC. As protein: CASSLERVQYF.

This clonotype was detected ten times or more. The library was built for alpha chains, so this beta chain is an off-target read and its size means little. V usage is TRBV5-1 and J usage is TRBJ2-3; no firm D call. Trimming took 2 bases from V and 5 from J, leaving 6 bases between them. The CDR3 consists of 12 residues. Germline-derived CDR1 and CDR2 are SGHRS and YFSETQ. The CDR3 protein is CASSFAGDTQYF. In DNA, the CDR3 is TGCGCCAGCAGCTTTGCCGGAGATACGCAGTATTTT.

This clonotype was found many times. Little can be read into the size of this beta chain, an off-target read in a library designed for alpha chains. The CDR3 sequence is CASSFRREGTDTQYF. For the CDR3, the DNA is TGTGCCAGCAGCTTTAGACGGGAGGGGACAGATACGCAGTATTTT. The rearrangement links TRBV7-2 to TRBJ2-3; 8 nucleotides match TRBD2. Germline V gene sequence: CDR1 SGHTA, CDR2 FQGNSA. The V gene end was trimmed by 3 bases and the J gene end by 3 bases; junction bases not matched to a gene: 5. CDR3 length equals 15 residues.

This clonotype was observed many times. With the library built for alpha chains, this beta chain is off target and its frequency is not meaningful. The rearrangement links TRBV18 to TRBJ2-2, with TRBD2 as a possible D gene (7 bases). Germline assignment: CDR1 KGHSH and CDR2 LQKENI. Trimming removed 3 bases at V and 4 bases at J, with 15 bases between. This CDR3 is 16 amino acids long. The CDR3 spells CASSPSPGGLTGELFF. The CDR3 nucleotides are TGTGCCAGCTCACCCTCGCCGGGGGGCCTCACCGGGGAGCTGTTTTTT.

This clonotype showed up many times. This beta chain is a stray sequence in a library constructed for alpha chains; its clone size is not meaningful. The chain combines TRBV24-1 with TRBJ1-5; 9 nucleotides align to TRBD1. V dropped 0 bases and J dropped 1; count of bases not matched to a gene: 6. Looked up from germline, CDR1 is KGHDR and CDR2 is SFDVKD. The CDR3 is 18 residues long. The chain's CDR3 is CATSDLEGTGLSNQPQHF. CDR3 in DNA: TGTGCCACCAGTGATTTGGAAGGGACAGGGCTAAGCAATCAGCCCCAGCATTTT.

This clonotype occurred many times. A library prepared for alpha chains yielded this beta chain as an off-target read; its size is of little meaning. The chain recombines TRBV5-1 with TRBJ1-2; D gene ambiguous. Trimming removed 4 bases at V and 4 bases at J, with 14 bases between. Germline V gene data show CDR1 as SGHRS and CDR2 as YFSETQ. The CDR3 is 14 amino acids. The CDR3 spells CASSIRTDPYGYTF. DNA for the CDR3: TGCGCCAGCAGCATCCGGACGGATCCCTATGGCTACACCTTC.

About this clonotype itself: This beta chain appears as a stray read in a library generated for alpha chains; its size is not informative. The J gene is TRBJ1-1, the V gene TRBV7-8; 9 bases match TRBD1. Germline assignment: CDR1 SGHVS and CDR2 FQNEAQ. The CDR3 is made up of 18 amino acids. Losses at the gene ends were 5 bases for V and 4 bases for J; bases not matched to a gene: 17. The CDR3 region has the DNA TGTGCCAGCAGCCGTAACAGGGGGCGCGGAGACTATCCCACTGAAGCTTTCTTT. Translating gives CASSRNRGRGDYPTEAFF.

This clonotype was counted at least ten times. This beta chain was picked up by a library intended for alpha chains and is off target, so its count carries little meaning. The chain couples TRBV7-6 to TRBJ2-5; a weak D match, TRBD2 (5 bases). This CDR3 contains 15 residues. V lost 1 base and J 2 bases, leaving 11 bases between the germline ends. The germline V gene encodes CDR1 SGHVS and CDR2 FNYEAQ. The chain's CDR3 is CASSLVLAGQETQYF. Here the CDR3 DNA reads TGTGCCAGCAGCTTAGTCCTAGCTGGACAAGAGACCCAGTACTTC.